These T cell receptor beta chains were read from a single sample in a study of shared clonotypes between healthy human individuals. Method: immunoSEQ multiplex PCR; TCRdb's copy keeps in-frame clones and lacks some. The sample shows 300,000 to 400,000 clones, around 67% of them seen only once. Source material: memory CD4+ T cells sorted from blood. The receptors were sampled from a man younger than 45 in good health. CDR3s include the opening cysteine and the closing phenylalanine or tryptophan.

V gene: TRBV14
J gene: TRBJ2-1
CDR3 protein: CASSQGRRVLYNEQFF

V gene: TRBV20-1
J gene: TRBJ2-7
CDR3 protein: CSANWGEQYF

V gene: TRBV5-8
J gene: TRBJ2-4
CDR3 protein: CASSPRWSKNIQYF

V gene: TRBV6-1
J gene: TRBJ2-5
CDR3 protein: CASSPRRETQYF

V gene: TRBV25-1
J gene: TRBJ2-4
CDR3 protein: CASSGERVGAKNIQYF

V gene: TRBV7-6
J gene: TRBJ2-7
CDR3 protein: CASSPGLAGGTEQYF

V gene: TRBV10-1
J gene: TRBJ2-1
CDR3 protein: CASSPGTSSNNEQFF

V gene: TRBV5-1
J gene: TRBJ1-5
CDR3 protein: CASSLGQGPYQPQHF

V gene: TRBV7-2
J gene: TRBJ1-5
CDR3 protein: CASSFDNVQPQHF

V gene: TRBV5-1
J gene: TRBJ2-7
CDR3 protein: CASSLASGARGEQYF

V gene: TRBV5-1
J gene: TRBJ2-7
CDR3 protein: CASSFTIPLGEQYF

V gene: TRBV5-1
J gene: TRBJ1-1
CDR3 protein: CASSLEGIKFF

V gene: TRBV5-4
J gene: TRBJ2-3
CDR3 protein: CASMGGSGSDTQYF

V gene: TRBV7-8
J gene: TRBJ2-7
CDR3 protein: CASSLGLGHYEQYF

V gene: TRBV5-1
J gene: TRBJ1-3
CDR3 protein: CASSLEGRSGNTIYF

V gene: TRBV5-1
J gene: TRBJ2-5
CDR3 protein: CASSKAQSQETQYF

V gene: TRBV5-1
J gene: TRBJ2-1
CDR3 protein: CASSLEPQGALQLYNEQFF

V gene: TRBV4-1
J gene: TRBJ2-7
CDR3 protein: CASSQAPGGPYEQYF

V gene: TRBV6-5
J gene: TRBJ2-1
CDR3 protein: CASRMSARRNEQFF

V gene: TRBV19
J gene: TRBJ1-1
CDR3 protein: CASSIGQGASEAFF

V gene: TRBV12-5
J gene: TRBJ1-3
CDR3 protein: CASGFSERGTIYF

V gene: TRBV5-4
J gene: TRBJ1-2
CDR3 protein: CASSQTGRSYGYTF

V gene: TRBV23-1
J gene: TRBJ2-3
CDR3 protein: CARGQALTDTQYF

V gene: TRBV19
J gene: TRBJ2-3
CDR3 protein: CASSLLAGASTDTQYF

V gene: TRBV5-1
J gene: TRBJ2-5
CDR3 protein: CASSLAGTGAQETQYF

V gene: TRBV4-3
J gene: TRBJ2-2
CDR3 protein: CASSQDPPGNTGELFF

V gene: TRBV5-5
J gene: TRBJ1-2
CDR3 protein: CASSLTIRQDYGYTF

V gene: TRBV7-2
J gene: TRBJ2-2
CDR3 protein: CASSLDRSTGELFF

V gene: TRBV7-9
J gene: TRBJ2-2
CDR3 protein: CASSLTRASGRTGELFF

V gene: TRBV5-5
J gene: TRBJ1-1
CDR3 protein: CASSLAPNTGSWTEAFF

V gene: TRBV7-7
J gene: TRBJ2-1
CDR3 protein: CASSQGTANNEQFF

V gene: TRBV7-9
J gene: TRBJ2-5
CDR3 protein: CASRPAGGVETQYF

V gene: TRBV18
J gene: TRBJ2-1
CDR3 protein: CASSPVRPDNEQFF

V gene: TRBV7-2
J gene: TRBJ2-1
CDR3 protein: CASSLTLTYPYNEQFF

V gene: TRBV6-1
J gene: TRBJ1-4
CDR3 protein: CASRPTGTGDEKLFF

V gene: TRBV2
J gene: TRBJ1-5
CDR3 protein: CASRIQRGGSGNQPRHF

V gene: TRBV7-2
J gene: TRBJ1-5
CDR3 protein: CASTPTGRQPQHF

V gene: TRBV5-6
J gene: TRBJ2-4
CDR3 protein: CASSLGPGMENIQYF

V gene: TRBV6-1
J gene: TRBJ1-1
CDR3 protein: CASSQQGGYTEAFF

V gene: TRBV25-1
J gene: TRBJ1-5
CDR3 protein: CASSPRGHSQPQHF

V gene: TRBV19
J gene: TRBJ1-3
CDR3 protein: CASSTPAGNTIYF

V gene: TRBV6-5
J gene: TRBJ1-1
CDR3 protein: CASSRVQGLSAEAFF

V gene: TRBV29-1
J gene: TRBJ1-4
CDR3 protein: CSGGRPNEKLFF

V gene: TRBV10-3
J gene: TRBJ2-3
CDR3 protein: CAISDDSTDTQYF

V gene: TRBV7-2
J gene: TRBJ2-1
CDR3 protein: CASSLSWDPTNEQFF

V gene: TRBV15
J gene: TRBJ2-4
CDR3 protein: CATSRVSGPAILAKNIQYF

V gene: TRBV18
J gene: TRBJ2-1
CDR3 protein: CASSPRPVNEQFF

V gene: TRBV5-1
J gene: TRBJ2-1
CDR3 protein: CASSLGTSGYGYNEQFF

V gene: TRBV27
J gene: TRBJ1-4
CDR3 protein: CASSSSWGGEKLFF

V gene: TRBV10-2
J gene: TRBJ2-5
CDR3 protein: CASGGRGRSKTQYF

V gene: TRBV19
J gene: TRBJ2-7
CDR3 protein: CASSIETGRTYEQYF

V gene: TRBV4-3
J gene: TRBJ2-2
CDR3 protein: CASSRGLAGVGGELFF

V gene: TRBV13
J gene: TRBJ2-7
CDR3 protein: CASRSKAGSGWGSDEQYF